This is a list of T cell receptor beta chains from one sample in a study of T cells in Graves' hyperthyroidism and ophthalmopathy. TCRdb ran MiXCR on the multiplex PCR reads and lists one entry per CDR3 protein. Among 490,000 or so distinct CDR3 sequences listed, 22% were seen once. The sequencing input was blood. Receptors were obtained from a woman aged 70-85 years with Graves' ophthalmopathy. The CDR3 runs from the conserved cysteine through the conserved F or W. The D gene is left open where the match is weak. Size is omitted from some rows. Given values are once, few, many or a class for expanded clones.

j_gene | abundance | d_gene | v_gene | CDR3aa | CDR3nt
TRBJ2-1 | . | . | TRBV12-5 | CASGFDRHNEQFF | TGTGCTAGTGGTTTCGACAGACACAATGAGCAGTTCTTC
TRBJ2-7 | . | TRBD2 | TRBV6-2/TRBV6-3 | CASNKNTGGAYEQYF | TGTGCCAGCAACAAGAACACGGGGGGGGCCTACGAGCAGTACTTC
TRBJ2-3 | . | TRBD2 | TRBV27 | CASSPFGTSWDTQYF | TGTGCCAGCAGTCCATTCGGGACTAGCTGGGATACGCAGTATTTT
TRBJ2-2 | . | . | TRBV5-1 | CASSQKGSNTGEPFF | TGCGCCAGCAGCCAAAAGGGATCGAACACCGGGGAGCCGTTTTTT
TRBJ2-7 | . | . | TRBV10-3 | CAISESMAGREQYF | TGTGCCATCAGTGAGTCGATGGCAGGGAGGGAGCAGTACTTC
TRBJ2-7 | many | TRBD2 | TRBV12-3/TRBV12-4 | CASSFEGLPYEQYF | TGTGCCAGCAGTTTTGAGGGACTACCCTACGAGCAGTACTTC
TRBJ1-2 | . | . | TRBV30 | CAWSVSTSGVGYTF | TGTGCCTGGAGTGTATCGACCTCGGGGGTTGGCTACACCTTC
TRBJ1-2 | . | . | TRBV3-1 | CASSQDLRQAGGYTF | TGTGCCAGCAGCCAGGATTTGCGACAGGCTGGTGGCTACACCTTC
TRBJ1-1 | . | . | TRBV19 | CASSVELGTNTEAFF | TGTGCCAGTAGCGTTGAGCTGGGCACTAACACTGAAGCTTTCTTT
TRBJ2-1 | few | . | TRBV15 | CATSWSKGLYNEQFF | TGTGCCACCAGCTGGAGTAAGGGGCTTTACAATGAGCAGTTCTTC
TRBJ1-4 | . | . | TRBV3-1 | CASSQGARGGATNEKLFF | TGTGCCAGCAGCCAAGGCGCCAGGGGTGGGGCAACTAATGAAAAACTGTTTTTT
TRBJ1-2 | few | TRBD1 | TRBV20-1 | CSARSRDRVGGYTF | TGCAGTGCTAGAAGCCGGGACAGGGTCGGGGGCTACACCTTC
TRBJ1-2 | . | TRBD1 | TRBV27 | CASSFSRGGGYTF | TGTGCCAGCAGTTTTTCCAGGGGGGGTGGCTACACCTTC
TRBJ2-3 | few | TRBD1 | TRBV20-1 | CSANGQGSTDTQYF | TGCAGTGCAAACGGACAGGGATCCACAGATACGCAGTATTTT
TRBJ2-7 | many | TRBD2 | TRBV28 | CASSLLAGGLEQYF | TGTGCCAGCAGTTTACTAGCGGGAGGGCTCGAGCAGTACTTC
TRBJ2-3 | . | . | TRBV20-1 | CSARETQGPDTQYF | TGCAGTGCTAGAGAAACCCAGGGGCCAGATACGCAGTATTTT
TRBJ1-1 | many | . | TRBV6-2/TRBV6-3 | CASSYWGRASRAFF | TGTGCCAGCAGTTACTGGGGAAGGGCTTCACGTGCTTTCTTT
TRBJ2-7 | many | TRBD1 | TRBV12-3/TRBV12-4 | CASTNTGQGKQYF | TGTGCCAGCACCAATACCGGACAGGGTAAGCAGTACTTC
TRBJ1-5 | . | . | TRBV3-1 | CASSQDGAGNQPQHF | TGTGCCAGCAGCCAAGATGGGGCAGGGAATCAGCCCCAGCATTTT
TRBJ2-1 | . | TRBD1 | TRBV27 | CASSLRYQGAYNEQFF | TGTGCCAGCAGTTTAAGGTACCAGGGGGCATACAATGAGCAGTTCTTC
TRBJ2-1 | . | TRBD2 | TRBV13 | CASSFDRLAGLYNEQFF | TGTGCCAGCAGCTTCGACCGACTAGCGGGTCTTTACAATGAGCAGTTCTTC
TRBJ2-7 | . | TRBD2 | TRBV18 | CASSQGTRNYEQYF | TGTGCCAGCTCACAAGGGACTAGAAACTACGAGCAGTACTTC
TRBJ1-5 | many | . | TRBV12-3/TRBV12-4 | CASSYSRASNQPQHF | TGTGCCAGCAGTTACTCCAGGGCTAGCAATCAGCCCCAGCATTTT
TRBJ2-3 | few | . | TRBV10-3 | CAIFEGSSTDTQYF | TGTGCCATCTTTGAGGGATCGAGCACAGATACGCAGTATTTT
TRBJ2-2 | few | . | TRBV30 | CAWSGGASRAGELFF | TGTGCCTGGAGCGGAGGCGCTAGCAGGGCCGGGGAGCTGTTTTTT
TRBJ1-5 | . | TRBD1 | TRBV19 | CASINTGTVYNQPQHF | TGTGCCAGTATTAATACCGGGACAGTATATAATCAGCCCCAGCATTTT
TRBJ1-1 | few | . | TRBV30 | CAWIPVGGRPEAFF | TGTGCCTGGATTCCCGTCGGGGGGAGGCCTGAAGCTTTCTTT
TRBJ2-7 | . | . | TRBV19 | CASSIGLVGSYEQYF | TGTGCCAGTAGTATAGGACTAGTGGGCTCCTACGAGCAGTACTTC
TRBJ2-7 | many | TRBD1 | TRBV6-1 | CASRLRDRGLYEQYF | TGTGCCAGCAGGCTCAGGGACAGGGGGCTCTACGAGCAGTACTTC
TRBJ2-5 | many | TRBD1 | TRBV6-5 | CASSYRGTGPPDWTQYF | TGTGCCAGCAGTTACCGCGGGACAGGCCCACCGGATTGGACCCAGTACTTC
TRBJ1-3 | . | . | TRBV12-3/TRBV12-4 | CACSLSPGTGNTIYF | TGTGCCTGCAGTTTATCTCCAGGCACTGGAAACACCATATATTTT
TRBJ2-1 | many | . | TRBV11-2 | CASAQEGYSYNEQFF | TGTGCCAGTGCGCAGGAGGGGTATTCCTACAATGAGCAGTTCTTC
TRBJ2-7 | few | TRBD2 | TRBV9 | CASSVGPSGDTSEQYF | TGTGCCAGCAGCGTAGGGCCTAGCGGGGACACAAGCGAGCAGTACTTC